This T cell receptor (beta chain) is from a study of cytomegalovirus exposure and HLA in healthy donors. Concerning this clone: The antigen is undetermined.

Trimming removed 0 bases at V and 3 bases at J, with 14 bases between. The CDR3 length is 16 residues. Germline lookup yields CDR1 SGDLS and CDR2 YYNGEE. Study-level results: Later analysis associated a missense DCLRE1C variant with TCR beta V- and J-gene trimming.

The primer mix had 60 Vbeta and 13 Jbeta primers. Method: immunoSEQ multiplex PCR; TCRdb's copy keeps in-frame clones and lacks some. The table lists some 150,000 clones, roughly 82% of them singletons. V is TRBV9 and J is TRBJ2-3, with a tentative D call TRBD2 (6 bases). The sample taken for sequencing was PBMCs. The TCR originated in a man aged 25 to 40 in good health and CMV-seropositive. In DNA, the CDR3 is TGTGCCAGCAGCGTAGAGTTCGGGGGTTCTACAGATACGCAGTATTTT. It is translated as CASSVEFGGSTDTQYF.